The clone carrying this T cell receptor beta chain was recorded many times. TCRdb reprocessed the PCR reads with MiXCR, giving one entry per CDR3 protein. The sample lists over 70,000 distinct CDR3 sequences, 51% occurring once. CDR1 is LGHDT, CDR2 YNNKEL, per germline (reference sequence). CDR3 length: 14 amino acids. Deletions cut 0 bases from V and 4 bases from J, with 4 bases between. The data were taken from a study of CDR3 diversity in severe acne. The rearrangement joins TRBV3-1 to TRBJ1-6, with D hard to call. Sequenced sample: blood. The origin of this receptor is a male donor in good health, without acne. As DNA, the CDR3 is TGTGCCAGCAGCCAAGACAGTTATAATTCACCCCTCCACTTT. Translating gives CASSQDSYNSPLHF.